Many counts were recorded for the clone carrying this TCR beta chain. Its cognate antigen is unknown. This specimen comes from a study of T-cell reconstitution after alpha-beta-depleted transplantation in children. Study-wide points: It was reported that alpha-beta T cells came from several hundred expanded graft clones (about two months after transplant).

For TCRbeta, the library was prepared with unique molecular identifiers. TCRdb itself ran the PCR reads through MiXCR, one entry per CDR3 protein. In the table there are a few hundred thousand distinct CDR3 sequences, 15% to 20% of which are singletons. The germline CDR1 and CDR2 sequences are KGHDR and SFDVKD. The CDR3 runs to 13 residues. The V end was cut by 4 bases, the J end by 2 bases, with 8 bases between. Sample: PBMCs, mostly from graft donor cells, taken 360 days after TCRalphabeta/CD19-depleted stem cell transplant. The receptor's source is a boy younger than two who had a stem cell transplant for Wiskott-Aldrich syndrome, so the T cells may come from the graft donor. V and J are TRBV24-1 and TRBJ2-7; no clear D. In DNA, the CDR3 is TGTGCCACCAGTGACCCGCAAACCTACGAGCAGTACTTC. It yields the protein CATSDPQTYEQYF.